Following are 2 T cell receptor beta chains from one sample sequenced in a study of T cells in Graves' hyperthyroidism and ophthalmopathy. There were TCR beta CDR3 regions amplified from RNA transcripts. Using the HTBI primer set, a first-round RT-PCR was run on the TCR CDR3. Each CDR3 protein is one row after TCRdb ran MiXCR on the multiplex PCR reads. The sample carries 250,000 to 400,000 distinct CDR3 sequences, about an eighth recorded once. Source material: blood. The receptors stem from a woman aged 40 to 50 with Graves' ophthalmopathy.

The chain is built from TRBV18 and TRBJ2-7; tentative D call: TRBD2 (6 bases). Per germline, CDR1 KGHSH and CDR2 LQKENI. V gave up 1 base and J gave up 7 bases, with 17 bases separating them. CDR3 length equals 15 residues. CDR3 loop: CASSPLGGALREQYF. CDR3 DNA: TGTGCCAGCTCACCACTGGGCGGGGCCCTCAGGGAGCAGTACTTC.

This clonotype appeared many times. The chain carries TRBV10-1 and TRBJ1-2, with a weak D call TRBD1 (5 bases). V was cut by 3 bases and J by 8 bases, with 13 bases left in between. This CDR3 region has 13 residues. Germline loops: CDR1 WNHNN, CDR2 SYGVQD (reference sequence). The CDR3 bases are TGCGCCAGCAGTGACGGGGGTGGTAGAGGCTACACCTTC. Amino acids: CASSDGGGRGYTF.